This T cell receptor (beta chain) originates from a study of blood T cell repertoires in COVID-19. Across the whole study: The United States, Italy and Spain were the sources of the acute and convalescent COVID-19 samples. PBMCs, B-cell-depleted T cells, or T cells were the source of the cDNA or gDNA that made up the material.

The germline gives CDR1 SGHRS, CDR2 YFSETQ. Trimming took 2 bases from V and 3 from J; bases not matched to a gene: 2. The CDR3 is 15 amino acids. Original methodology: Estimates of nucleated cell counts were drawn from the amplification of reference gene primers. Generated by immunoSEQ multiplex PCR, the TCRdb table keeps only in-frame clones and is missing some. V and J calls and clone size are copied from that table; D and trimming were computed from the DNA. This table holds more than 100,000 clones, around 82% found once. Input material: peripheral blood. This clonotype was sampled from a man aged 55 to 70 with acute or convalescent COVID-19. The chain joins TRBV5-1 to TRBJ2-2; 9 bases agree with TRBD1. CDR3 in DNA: TGCGCCAGCAGCTTAAGGACAGGGGACACCGGGGAGCTGTTTTTT. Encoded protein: CASSLRTGDTGELFF.